These T cell receptor beta chains were read from a single sample in a study of T cell responses to AZD1222 COVID-19 vaccine. Data came from immunoSEQ multiplex PCR; TCRdb stores just in-frame clones and leaves some out. The sample has some 140,000 clones; 93% are singletons. Sequencing was performed on peripheral blood, taken on day 0 of AZD1222 vaccination. Receptors were obtained from an adult in good health. CDR3s include the opening cysteine and the closing phenylalanine or tryptophan. D genes are given only for firm matches. Only part of the rows carry a size: once, few, many, or a class if the clone is expanded.

TRBJ2-1 TRBD2 TRBV7-9 . CASSFRTSGNNEQFF TGTGCCAGCAGCTTTAGGACTAGCGGGAACAATGAGCAGTTCTTC
TRBJ1-6 TRBD1 TRBV5-1 . CASSLSRDRGSPLHF TGCGCCAGCAGCCTCTCCCGGGACAGGGGTTCACCCCTCCACTTT
TRBJ2-1 . TRBV7-3 . CASSLAGSSYNEQFF TGTGCCAGCAGCTTAGCGGGGAGCTCCTACAATGAGCAGTTCTTC
TRBJ1-1 . TRBV5-1 . CASSSGSGGLVAEAFF TGCGCCAGCAGCTCCGGGAGCGGGGGTCTGGTGGCTGAAGCTTTCTTT
TRBJ2-3 . TRBV7-8 once CASSLAHVVEGVTDTQYF TGTGCCAGCAGCTTAGCCCATGTAGTGGAGGGGGTCACAGATACGCAGTATTTT
TRBJ1-4 TRBD1 TRBV10-3 once CAIADPGQGREKLFF TGTGCCATCGCAGATCCGGGACAGGGCCGAGAAAAACTGTTTTTT
TRBJ1-2 . TRBV11-2 . CASSLLMSLGYGYTF TGTGCCAGCAGCTTACTCATGTCCCTCGGCTATGGCTACACCTTC
TRBJ2-7 . TRBV2 . CASRSEGSSYEQYF TGTGCCAGCAGGAGCGAGGGGAGCTCCTACGAGCAGTACTTC
TRBJ2-1 TRBD2 TRBV10-3 . CAISGKREGGNEQFF TGTGCCATCAGTGGCAAGCGGGAGGGTGGCAATGAGCAGTTCTTC
TRBJ1-6 . TRBV5-6 . CASSLPPGANNSPLHF TGTGCCAGCAGCTTGCCCCCAGGAGCCAATAATTCACCCCTCCACTTT
TRBJ2-5 TRBD1 TRBV28 . CASSLVGTGGRQTQYF TGTGCCAGCAGTTTAGTGGGGACAGGGGGCCGTCAGACCCAGTACTTC
TRBJ1-4 . TRBV29-1 . CSVRAMQGKLFF TGCAGCGTCAGGGCCATGCAAGGAAAACTGTTTTTT
TRBJ1-3 . TRBV29-1 . CSALIGNTIYF TGCAGCGCCTTAATAGGAAACACCATATATTTT
TRBJ1-2 . TRBV3-1/TRBV3-2 . CASSQAGGDGYTF TGTGCCAGCAGCCAAGCAGGCGGCGATGGCTACACCTTC
TRBJ1-1 TRBD1 TRBV18 . CASSETGLTEAFF TGTGCCAGCTCAGAGACAGGGCTGACTGAAGCTTTCTTT
TRBJ1-1 . TRBV7-6 . CASSLMGSTEAFF TGTGCCAGCAGCTTAATGGGTTCCACTGAAGCTTTCTTT
TRBJ2-5 . TRBV5-1 . CASSLSGTQETQYF TGCGCCAGCAGCTTATCCGGGACCCAAGAGACCCAGTACTTC
TRBJ1-3 . TRBV28 . CASNIQGRAGNTIYF TGTGCCAGCAACATTCAAGGCAGGGCTGGAAACACCATATATTTT
TRBJ2-3 . TRBV29-1 . CSVEGIRESSTDTQYF TGCAGCGTTGAAGGTATCAGAGAATCTAGCACAGATACGCAGTATTTT
TRBJ1-4 TRBD1 TRBV27 . CASSSTGGIGKLFF TGTGCCAGCAGTTCGACAGGGGGTATAGGAAAACTGTTTTTT
TRBJ2-5 . TRBV3-1/TRBV3-2 . CASSQRETQYF TGTGCCAGCAGCCAAAGAGAGACCCAGTACTTC
TRBJ1-2 . TRBV9 . CASSVSGIQSAGYTF TGTGCCAGCAGCGTATCTGGCATTCAAAGTGCTGGCTACACCTTC
TRBJ1-2 . TRBV19 . CASSIAPRGLNYGYTF TGTGCCAGTAGTATAGCCCCCCGGGGCCTCAACTATGGCTACACCTTC